The 27 T cell receptor beta chains in this list originate from one sample, sequenced in a study of T cells after yellow fever vaccination. TCRdb re-derived calls from the 5' RACE reads in MiXCR, one entry per CDR3 protein. Seen here are a few hundred thousand distinct CDR3 sequences, roughly 4% observed once, and the top ten hold 20% to 30%. The sequences come from PBMCs, collected on the day of the yellow fever booster vaccination. Receptors were obtained from a man aged 18 to 29 who received the YFV17D yellow fever vaccine.

V and J are TRBV24-1 and TRBJ2-3; D gene unclear. This CDR3 comprises 13 residues. CDR1 and CDR2 (germline): KGHDR, SFDVKD. V dropped 9 bases and J dropped 1 base, with 10 bases sitting between them. This CDR3 reads CATRPAGTDTQYF. The CDR3 coding sequence is TGTGCCACCCGTCCCGCAGGCACAGATACGCAGTATTTT.

There are a few counts of this clonotype. Written as DNA, the CDR3 is TGCAGTGCTTCCCGGGCCCCCCCCACCTACGAGCAGTACGTC. Protein: CSASRAPPTYEQYV. The J gene is TRBJ2-7, the V gene TRBV20-1; no firm D call. The CDR3 is made up of 14 amino acids. Trimming removed 5 bases from V and 2 bases from J, with 16 bases in between. Looked up from germline, CDR1 is DFQATT and CDR2 is SNEGSKA (reference sequence).

V usage is TRBV27 and J usage is TRBJ1-1, with D hard to call. Germline V gene data show CDR1 as MNHEY and CDR2 as SMNVEV (reference sequence). The CDR3 loop spans 14 amino acids. With 0 bases removed from V and 4 bases from J, the gap between germline ends came to 9 bases. CDR3 protein: CASSLSRAVTEAFF. In nucleotides, the CDR3 is TGTGCCAGCAGTTTATCTCGGGCGGTCACTGAAGCTTTCTTT.

The J gene is TRBJ2-5, the V gene TRBV20-1; D might be TRBD1 (6 bases). In germline, CDR1 is DFQATT, CDR2 SNEGSKA (reference sequence). V was clipped by 5 bases and J by 2 bases, with 15 bases between them. The CDR3 spans 14 residues. This CDR3 is CSAPTDSRQETQYF. Written as DNA, the CDR3 is TGCAGTGCTCCAACGGACAGCCGTCAAGAGACCCAGTACTTC.

This clonotype was detected a few times. The V call is TRBV7-9, the J call TRBJ2-5; the D is unclear. Germline CDR1 SEHNR, CDR2 FQNEAQ (reference sequence). The ends were cut back, 6 bases at V and 4 bases at J, with 15 bases in the middle. The CDR3 consists of 14 residues. CDR3 DNA sequence: TGTGCCAGCAGTAATAGACTCCTCCCAGAGACCCAGTACTTC. Encoded protein: CASSNRLLPETQYF.

This clonotype has a count of ten or more. The rearrangement uses TRBV6-1 and TRBJ1-6; 7 bases fit TRBD1. Germline V CDR1 and CDR2: MNHNS, SASEGT. Unmatched junction bases numbered 8, after V lost 5 bases and J lost 10 bases. This CDR3 is 14 amino acids long. CDR3 in DNA: TGTGCCAGCAGTCCTGGACAGGTCCAATCACCCCTCCACTTT. It encodes CASSPGQVQSPLHF.

CDR3 protein: CASSDGTEETQYF. The CDR3 DNA sequence: TGTGCCAGCAGCGATGGGACAGAAGAGACCCAGTACTTC. V gene TRBV7-2 combines with J gene TRBJ2-5, with 7 bases matching TRBD1. The J segment lost 3 bases and the V segment lost 5 bases, leaving 3 bases of the junction unmatched. The CDR3 extends over 13 amino acids. Germline CDR1 reads SGHTA; CDR2 reads FQGNSA.

This clonotype was detected a few times. The rearrangement links TRBV10-3 to TRBJ1-1; D uncertain. The CDR3 runs to 12 residues. The germline V gene encodes CDR1 ENHRY and CDR2 SYGVKD. V was cut by 4 bases and J by 2 bases, with 5 bases left in between. The CDR3 DNA follows: TGTGCCATCAGTGGGGGTAACACTGAAGCTTTCTTT. Protein product: CAISGGNTEAFF.

Only a few counts were recorded for this clonotype. The chain recombines TRBV6-2 or TRBV6-3 with TRBJ1-5; 8 positions agree with TRBD1. V trimming: 7 bases; J trimming: 9 bases; junction bases outside the gene matches: 8. From germline, CDR1 is MNHEY and CDR2 SVGEGT. The CDR3 contains 13 residues. CDR3 sequence: CASNEGQARPQHF. Here the CDR3 DNA reads TGTGCCAGCAATGAGGGACAGGCGCGGCCCCAGCATTTT.

This clonotype has just a few counts. The chain recombines TRBV20-1 with TRBJ1-2; no reliable D call. This CDR3 contains 15 residues. Per the germline V gene, CDR1 is DFQATT and CDR2 is SNEGSKA (reference sequence). The V gene lost 0 bases and the J gene lost 4 bases, with 15 bases spanning the gap. The DNA of the CDR3 is TGCAGTGCTAGAGATCAGCTTGGACCCCTCTATGGCTACACCTTC. Encoded protein: CSARDQLGPLYGYTF.

Many counts were recorded for this clonotype. This chain joins TRBV18 and TRBJ2-1; D is possibly TRBD2 (6 bases). Germline loops: CDR1 KGHSH, CDR2 LQKENI. The CDR3 is 14 residues long. V lost 7 bases and J lost 2, with 12 bases in between. CDR3 coding DNA: TGTGCCAGCTTTTCTAGCGATACCTACAATGAGCAGTTCTTC. Translation gives CASFSSDTYNEQFF.

This clonotype was counted between two and nine times. CDR3 sequence (DNA): TGTGCCAGCAGTCAATCATCGGGACAGGGGCTCGCTGGGGCCAACGTCCTGACTTTC. This translates into CASSQSSGQGLAGANVLTF. The chain has TRBV6-5 and TRBJ2-6, with 10 bases identical to TRBD1. The CDR3 runs 19 residues. Unmatched junction bases numbered 12, after V lost 5 bases and J lost 2 bases. Germline V lookup: CDR1 MNHEY, CDR2 SVGAGI.

This clonotype has a handful of counts. The chain carries TRBV6-2 or TRBV6-3 and TRBJ1-1; D is possibly TRBD1 (6 bases). The CDR3 sequence is 15 residues long. V was clipped by 2 bases and J by 5 bases, with 15 bases between them. In germline, CDR1 is MNHEY, CDR2 SVGEGT. The CDR3 DNA follows: TGTGCCAGCAGTTACCTAACAGGGCAGTGGACTGAAGCTTTCTTT. Amino acids: CASSYLTGQWTEAFF.

This clonotype was observed many times. The chain uses TRBV5-1 and TRBJ1-1; D ambiguous. There are 13 residues in the CDR3. The germline V gene has CDR1 SGHRS and CDR2 YFSETQ. Trimming cost V 6 bases and J 0 bases, with 9 bases left between them. CDR3 nucleotides: TGCGCCAGCAACACGGGGATGAACACTGAAGCTTTCTTT. Its translation is CASNTGMNTEAFF.

This clonotype was detected ten times or more. This sequence joins TRBV11-2 and TRBJ2-1; 11 bases line up with TRBD2. Germline V lookup: CDR1 SGHAT, CDR2 FQNNGV. This CDR3 is 17 amino acids long. After removal of 1 base from V and 3 bases from J, the junction contained 5 bases not matched to a gene. For the CDR3, the DNA is TGTGCCAGCAGCTTAGGACTAGCGGGGACTCTCTACAATGAGCAGTTCTTC. Translation gives CASSLGLAGTLYNEQFF.

In this sample, this clonotype turned up a few times. J is TRBJ2-3 and V is TRBV5-1; 8 bases fit TRBD2. CDR1 is SGHRS and CDR2 is YFSETQ in the germline V gene. The CDR3 consists of 16 residues. Trimming took 0 bases from V and 2 from J; bases not matched to a gene: 5. In DNA form, the CDR3 reads TGCGCCAGCAGCTTGGAGCCGGGGGGGGACACAGATACGCAGTATTTT. Its protein is CASSLEPGGDTDTQYF.

This chain links TRBV20-1 with TRBJ1-2; 7 bases match TRBD1. The CDR3 covers 11 residues. CDR1 is DFQATT and CDR2 is SNEGSKA in the germline V gene (reference sequence). The trim removed 5 bases at V and 5 bases at J, leaving 2 bases unmatched. CDR3 residues: CSAGDRYGYTF. The CDR3 nucleotides read TGCAGTGCTGGGGACAGATATGGCTACACCTTC.

Many counts were recorded for this clonotype. V and J are TRBV5-1 and TRBJ2-2; D call uncertain. The V end was cut by 4 bases, the J end by 7 bases, with 11 bases between. CDR3 length equals 13 residues. From germline, CDR1 is SGHRS and CDR2 YFSETQ. As DNA, the CDR3 is TGCGCCAGCAGCCCACGAACCGACGGGGAGCTGTTTTTT. Residues: CASSPRTDGELFF.

This clonotype was detected many times. The chain has TRBV21-1 and TRBJ1-5; the D segment call TRBD1 is taken from the table without a DNA check. TRBV21-1 is assigned pseudogene status. There are 21 residues in the CDR3. For the CDR3, the DNA is TGTGCCAGCACCGAGGCGGGTTCTATAGACAGCCCAATCTATTACAATCAGCCCCAGCATTTT. Translation: CASTEAGSIDSPIYYNQPQHF.

CDR3 loop: CASRDQTGSYNEQFF. For the CDR3, the DNA is TGTGCCAGCAGGGATCAGACAGGTTCCTACAATGAGCAGTTCTTC. This chain links TRBV28 with TRBJ2-1; perhaps TRBD1 as D (6 bases). Germline CDR1 reads MDHEN; CDR2 reads SYDVKM. Trimming left V 6 bases short and J 1 base short, with 13 bases between. The CDR3 totals 15 residues.

The chain couples TRBV18 to TRBJ1-4; D call uncertain. This CDR3 region has 14 residues. Germline CDR1 and CDR2: KGHSH and LQKENI. Between the trimmed V and J ends, which lost 3 bases and 5 bases, there was a span of 10 bases. The CDR3 DNA follows: TGTGCCAGCTCACCTAGGGCCCAAAATGAAAAACTGTTTTTT. It translates to CASSPRAQNEKLFF.

This clonotype turned up a few times. V usage is TRBV4-3 and J usage is TRBJ2-5, with TRBD2 identical over 8 bases. Germline V gene data show CDR1 as LGHNA and CDR2 as YSLEER. The V gene end was trimmed by 0 bases and the J gene end by 5 bases; junction bases not matched to a gene: 5. This CDR3 has 15 residues. The CDR3 loop is CASSQDSGTRETQYF. DNA of the CDR3: TGCGCCAGCAGCCAAGATAGCGGGACTCGGGAGACCCAGTACTTC.

The chain uses TRBV3-1 and TRBJ1-1; D call uncertain. Germline V gene data show CDR1 as LGHDT and CDR2 as YNNKEL (reference sequence). V lost 4 bases and J 7 bases, leaving 13 bases between the germline ends. The length of the CDR3 is 13 residues. Here the CDR3 DNA reads TGTGCCAGCAGCCCCCCGCAGGCCCGTGAAGCTTTCTTT. As protein: CASSPPQAREAFF.

The chain employs TRBV29-1 and TRBJ1-1; weak D call: TRBD1 (6 bases). Germline CDR1 SQVTM, CDR2 ANQGSEA. The CDR3 covers 11 residues. Here the CDR3 DNA reads TGCAGGGGGACATGGGACACTGAAGCTTTCTTT. It encodes CRGTWDTEAFF.

The genes are TRBV2 and TRBJ2-7; TRBD2 is a possible D gene (5 bases). CDR1 and CDR2 from the germline V gene are SNHLY and FYNNEI. Trimming pared 6 bases from V and 5 bases from J, leaving 14 bases between. The CDR3 extends over 13 amino acids. The CDR3 region has the DNA TGTGCCAGCAGGGCCGGGATGAACAACGAGCAGTACTTC. It specifies CASRAGMNNEQYF.

In its sample, this clonotype was seen many times. The chain joins TRBV5-4 to TRBJ1-2; D is perhaps TRBD1 (6 bases). The CDR3 runs to 13 residues. Germline assignment: CDR1 SGHNT and CDR2 YYREEE (reference sequence). Trimming pared 4 bases from V and 5 bases from J, leaving 12 bases between. CDR3 nucleotide sequence: TGTGCCAGCAGCCGGACAGTATCTTATGGCTACACCTTC. The encoded protein is CASSRTVSYGYTF.

The chain joins TRBV10-2 to TRBJ2-3; the match to TRBD2 covers 8 bases. This CDR3 contains 12 residues. In germline, CDR1 is WSHSY, CDR2 SAAADI. J was trimmed by 9 bases and V by 2 bases; bases with no gene match: 1. The DNA of the CDR3 is TGCGCCAGCAGTGAGATAGCGGGGACGCAGTATTTT. It yields the protein CASSEIAGTQYF.